The 18 T cell receptor beta chains below all came from one sample that was sequenced in a study of cytomegalovirus exposure and HLA in healthy donors. A multiplex PCR was run with 60 Vbeta primers and 13 Jbeta primers. Using immunoSEQ multiplex PCR, the repertoire was profiled, and TCRdb retains in-frame clones only, with some absent. Here the sample spans a few hundred thousand clones, 65% to 90% being singletons. Sequenced sample: PBMCs. The source is a girl aged 10 to 17 in good health and CMV-seronegative.

This clone has only a few counts. The chain has TRBV6-6 and TRBJ1-1; a weak D match, TRBD1 (6 bases). Germline values: CDR1 MNHNY, CDR2 SVGAGI (reference sequence). V was shortened by 6 bases and J by 8 bases, with 16 bases between the two germline ends. The CDR3 sequence is 13 residues long. The CDR3 sequence is CASSPTSGTEAFF. CDR3 nucleotides: TGTGCCAGCAGCCCGACATCCGGGACAGAAGCTTTCTTT.

In its sample, this clone was seen a few times. J is TRBJ1-1 and V is TRBV13; no definite D call. The CDR3 consists of 15 residues. Germline-derived CDR1 and CDR2 are PRHDT and FYEKMQ (reference sequence). Trimming left V 4 bases short and J 6 bases short, with 18 bases between. The CDR3 is CASSSRTDTLSEAFF. DNA for the CDR3: TGTGCCAGCAGCTCACGAACTGATACTTTATCTGAAGCTTTCTTT. The full variable domain, rest sourced from reference TRBV13 and TRBJ1-1, is AAGVIQSPRHLIKEKRETATLKCYPIPRHDTVYWYQQGPGQDPQFLISFYEKMQSDKGSIPDRFSAQQFSDYHSELNMSSLELGDSALYFCASSSRTDTLSEAFFGQGTRLTVV.

The rearrangement joins TRBV5-4 to TRBJ2-7; unclear D gene. Trimming cost V 1 base and J 0 bases, with 11 bases left between them. The V gene's germline CDR1 is SGHNT and CDR2 YYREEE (reference sequence). This CDR3 region has 15 residues. CDR3 in DNA: TGTGCCAGCAGCTTGAGGAGCGCTAGCTCCTACGAGCAGTACTTC. Amino acids: CASSLRSASSYEQYF.

The genes are TRBV6-4 and TRBJ2-3, with D maybe TRBD1 (6 bases). CDR3 length: 14 amino acids. V dropped 5 bases and J dropped 1 base, with 10 bases sitting between them. Germline CDR1 and CDR2: MRHNA and SNTAGT. CDR3: CASSPGQGTDTQYF. The CDR3 nucleotides are TGTGCCAGCAGTCCGGGACAAGGCACAGATACGCAGTATTTT.

J is TRBJ2-1 and V is TRBV6-5, with D possibly being TRBD2 (6 bases). The ends were cut back, 8 bases at V and 6 bases at J, with 17 bases in the middle. Germline-derived CDR1 and CDR2 are MNHEY and SVGAGI. This CDR3 spans 14 amino acids. The CDR3 bases are TGTGCCAGCGGGCCAACGGGAGAAGTCAATGAGCAGTTCTTC. Translation gives CASGPTGEVNEQFF.

The J gene is TRBJ1-5, the V gene TRBV6-6; 7 bases agree with TRBD1. Trimming took 6 bases from V and 4 from J; bases not matched to a gene: 6. This CDR3 contains 14 residues. Germline CDR1 is MNHNY and CDR2 is SVGAGI (reference sequence). The CDR3 reads CASRQGMLNQPQHF. The DNA for the CDR3 is TGTGCCAGCAGACAGGGGATGCTAAATCAGCCCCAGCATTTT.

The chain has TRBV5-6 and TRBJ2-7; TRBD2 is a possible D gene (6 bases). Germline V gives CDR1 SGHDT, CDR2 YYEEEE. CDR3 length equals 14 residues. V lost 2 bases to trimming and J lost 1 base, with 10 bases between them. The CDR3 is CASSFRGTSYEQYF. In nucleotides, the CDR3 is TGTGCCAGCAGCTTCCGAGGGACTTCCTACGAGCAGTACTTC.

This chain connects TRBV7-2 to TRBJ1-1; D is unclear. The germline V and J ends were trimmed by 3 bases and 0 bases, with 11 bases remaining between them. Germline V lookup: CDR1 SGHTA, CDR2 FQGNSA. The CDR3 sequence is 15 residues long. CDR3 nucleotides: TGTGCCAGCAGCTTCAAAGGGAGTCTGAACACTGAAGCTTTCTTT. It specifies CASSFKGSLNTEAFF.

The chain combines TRBV5-4 with TRBJ2-5; the D is unclear. This CDR3 comprises 14 residues. From germline, CDR1 is SGHNT and CDR2 YYREEE (reference sequence). V lost 0 bases and J 5 bases, leaving 11 bases between the germline ends. As DNA, the CDR3 is TGTGCCAGCAGCTTGGTGGCCCAGTATGAGACCCAGTACTTC. Its protein is CASSLVAQYETQYF.

The V call is TRBV28, the J call TRBJ2-2; D is ambiguous. This CDR3 spans 17 amino acids. Germline V CDR1 and CDR2: MDHEN, SYDVKM. V lost 5 bases and J 1 base, leaving 17 bases between the germline ends. The CDR3 nucleotides read TGTGCCAGCAGTACGTCACCGGGTTCACGGAACACCGGGGAGCTGTTTTTT. It specifies CASSTSPGSRNTGELFF.

This chain links TRBV7-9 with TRBJ2-1; 7 nucleotides line up with TRBD2. Germline CDR1 reads SEHNR; CDR2 reads FQNEAQ (reference sequence). V gave up 5 bases and J gave up 7 bases; unmatched junction bases: 14. The CDR3 has 16 amino acids. The CDR3: CASSRPGLVGKNEQFF. The CDR3 DNA sequence: TGTGCCAGCAGCCGACCCGGACTAGTGGGTAAGAATGAGCAGTTCTTC.

The chain couples TRBV19 to TRBJ1-5; TRBD1 aligns across 7 bases. This CDR3 region has 16 residues. CDR1 is LNHDA, CDR2 SQIVND, per germline (reference sequence). V was pared by 3 bases and J by 4 bases, with 9 bases of the junction left unmatched. CDR3 sequence (DNA): TGTGCCAGTAGTATCATTAGGGACAGCCGGAATCAGCCCCAGCATTTT. Its protein product is CASSIIRDSRNQPQHF.

J is TRBJ1-1 and V is TRBV5-1; 8 positions match TRBD1. Germline-derived CDR1 and CDR2 are SGHRS and YFSETQ. The CDR3 has 15 amino acids. J lost 0 bases, V lost 4 bases, and 5 bases had no gene match. Here the CDR3 reads CASSTIQGVNTEAFF. CDR3 nucleotides: TGCGCCAGCAGCACTATACAGGGGGTGAACACTGAAGCTTTCTTT.

This sequence joins TRBV28 and TRBJ2-7, with 12 positions matching TRBD2. Germline V gene sequence: CDR1 MDHEN, CDR2 SYDVKM. Germline trimming cut 2 bases from V and 3 bases from J; bases unmatched to any gene: 5. The CDR3 spans 16 residues. In DNA form, the CDR3 reads TGTGCCAGCAGTTTAAGCCTAGCGGGAGGGCGCTACGAGCAGTACTTC. It yields the protein CASSLSLAGGRYEQYF.

The chain combines TRBV7-2 with TRBJ2-7; 9 bases are shared with TRBD2. Losses at the gene ends were 5 bases for V and 7 bases for J; bases not matched to a gene: 15. In germline, CDR1 is SGHTA, CDR2 FQGNSA. This CDR3 is built from 16 residues. The CDR3 coding sequence is TGTGCCAGCAGCCTGCTCCTCCTAGCGGGATCGGGAGAGCAGTACTTC. This codes for CASSLLLLAGSGEQYF. Using reference TRBV7-2 and TRBJ2-7 for the parts outside the CDR3, the full variable domain is GAGVSQSPSNKVTEKGKDVELRCDPISGHTALYWYRQSLGQGLEFLIYFQGNSAPDKSGLPSDRFSAERTGGSVSTLTIQRTQQEDSAVYLCASSLLLLAGSGEQYFGPGTRLTVT.

The chain combines TRBV12-5 with TRBJ2-1, with 9 bases aligning to TRBD2. The CDR3 loop spans 14 amino acids. CDR1 LGHNT and CDR2 FRNRAP come from the germline V gene. The V and J ends lost 2 bases and 9 bases, in that order; junction bases with no gene match: 5. This CDR3 is CASGLYGAGGEQFF. CDR3 sequence (DNA): TGTGCTAGTGGTTTGTACGGAGCGGGAGGTGAGCAGTTCTTC.

The chain employs TRBV28 and TRBJ2-3; D ambiguous. CDR3 length: 14 amino acids. Trimming cost V 5 bases and J 0 bases, with 9 bases left between them. Germline CDR1 and CDR2: MDHEN and SYDVKM. The CDR3 here is CASSKRLSTDTQYF. The CDR3 DNA reads TGTGCCAGCAGTAAGAGACTCAGCACAGATACGCAGTATTTT. The entire variable domain, with the rest obtained from reference TRBV28 and TRBJ2-3, is as follows: DVKVTQSSRYLVKRTGEKVFLECVQDMDHENMFWYRQDPGLGLRLIYFSYDVKMKEKGDIPEGYSVSREKKERFSLILESASTNQTSMYLCASSKRLSTDTQYFGPGTRLTVL.

This chain links TRBV7-9 with TRBJ2-7; tentative D call: TRBD1 (5 bases). The germline V gene encodes CDR1 SEHNR and CDR2 FQNEAQ (reference sequence). Deletions cut 4 bases from V and 5 bases from J, with 12 bases between. The CDR3 runs 13 residues. The CDR3 sequence is CASSYGQLDEQYF. The CDR3 DNA reads TGTGCCAGCAGCTATGGACAACTCGACGAGCAGTACTTC.